This is a list of T cell receptor beta chains from one sample in a study of beta chain features in type 1 diabetes. Produced via immunoSEQ multiplex PCR; TCRdb's table is partial and in-frame only. This table has hundreds of thousands of clones, 68% appearing once. Source material: naive CD4+ T cells from blood. Receptors were obtained from a man in his thirties or forties in good health. CDR3s leave out the opening cysteine and the closing phenylalanine or tryptophan.

ASRGRAGTGRNTEAF,TRBJ1-1,TRBV28
ASSVVRGGYT,TRBJ1-2,TRBV9
AISEFGTSNQPQH,TRBJ1-5,TRBV10-3
ASGRSEAF,TRBJ1-1,TRBV30
ASGYEQY,TRBJ2-7,TRBV6-5
ASSLASGTASYEQY,TRBJ2-7,TRBV7-2
SANRGREQY,TRBJ2-7,TRBV20-1
ASSTRQVLAKNIQY,TRBJ2-4,TRBV27
SAPGQEQY,TRBJ2-7,TRBV20-1
ASSYSTYTDTQY,TRBJ2-3,TRBV6-5
ASSPRVNTGELF,TRBJ2-2,TRBV13
ASRPPTGAKKHEQF,TRBJ2-1,TRBV28
ASSPGVQGTNGYT,TRBJ1-2,TRBV18
AWRQDYNSPLH,TRBJ1-6,TRBV30
ASSAAPSGSGETQY,TRBJ2-5,TRBV7-8
ASSFPDRDYEQY,TRBJ2-7,TRBV28
ASSFGPTGGRTDTQY,TRBJ2-3,TRBV25-1
ASSLALAGSQETQY,TRBJ2-5,TRBV7-2
ASSGQGQETQY,TRBJ2-5,TRBV9
AISDGGEETQY,TRBJ2-5,TRBV10-3
AWSVQVSNTGELF,TRBJ2-2,TRBV30
ASSYTREGSTEAF,TRBJ1-1,TRBV6-5
ASSVVGSGRSNEQF,TRBJ2-1,TRBV9
ASEAGGEQY,TRBJ2-7,TRBV2
ASIGYNEQF,TRBJ2-1,TRBV28
ASSLGNPGLAGVSEQF,TRBJ2-1,TRBV9
ASSPLGGAQGYEQY,TRBJ2-7,TRBV27
SVDEGEETQY,TRBJ2-5,TRBV29-1
ASSTRQGSQPQH,TRBJ1-5,TRBV27
AWSTGLSGANVLT,TRBJ2-6,TRBV30
ATSREGHLAKNIQY,TRBJ2-4,TRBV15
ASSPGLASDEQF,TRBJ2-1,TRBV18
ASGGLADEQY,TRBJ2-7,TRBV10-3
ASSPWQAYEQY,TRBJ2-7,TRBV18
SVSGVLSYEQY,TRBJ2-7,TRBV29-1
AWSDLPGYT,TRBJ1-2,TRBV30
SALGVTDTQY,TRBJ2-3,TRBV29-1
AWSRTSGGPNTDTQY,TRBJ2-3,TRBV30
ASSLGGQGPNYGYT,TRBJ1-2,TRBV13
ASSRTGGSYNEQF,TRBJ2-1,TRBV7-2
ASSPHTGELF,TRBJ2-2,TRBV11-2
AWSNGLQETQY,TRBJ2-5,TRBV30
ASSQVLAGVREQF,TRBJ2-1,TRBV14
ASSLDLETQY,TRBJ2-5,TRBV7-2
AWSALTDYAGEQY,TRBJ2-7,TRBV30
AWSVLGGSPLH,TRBJ1-6,TRBV30
AWSVGGSGNTIY,TRBJ1-3,TRBV30
SVEGRGATDTQY,TRBJ2-3,TRBV29-1
ASRGRQDTQY,TRBJ2-3,TRBV7-2
SVTTGGYEQY,TRBJ2-7,TRBV29-1
SVGVRQGLFEQY,TRBJ2-7,TRBV29-1
AWRTSNTGELF,TRBJ2-2,TRBV30
AWSRQGSTGYT,TRBJ1-2,TRBV30
ASSQDSTSTDTQY,TRBJ2-3,TRBV4-3
ASSPRGSNEKLF,TRBJ1-4,TRBV9
SGTGGRETQY,TRBJ2-5,TRBV29-1
ASSVAGGPYEQY,TRBJ2-7,TRBV9
ASSVSQDTQY,TRBJ2-3,TRBV9
ASSYSIRTGGTEAF,TRBJ1-1,TRBV6-6
ASSWTRKTLDTQY,TRBJ2-3,TRBV28